These 3 T cell receptor beta chains originate from one sample sequenced in a study of blood T cell repertoires in COVID-19 (dated by TCRdb to about 2020). The library was generated by the immunoSEQ multiplex PCR assay. The immuneACCESS repertoire file appears here via TCRdb, limited to in-frame rearrangements. These files lack a portion of the clones; in checked studies, under half of the deficit traces to unresolved V genes, and the cause of the others is not known. This sample gives about 250,000 clones in total; 70% to 85% of them show up just once. Together, the top ten hold approximately 9.1% of the sample. The specimen sequenced was peripheral blood. The receptor source for this set is an elderly man with acute or convalescent COVID-19.

Worth noting for this clone: Compared with germline, one end of the junction differs, possibly owing to a read error. The CDR3 DNA follows: TGCTTGACGGGGACAGGGAGAAATTCACCCCTCCACTTT. It codes for CLTGTGRNSPLHF. The V and J genes are TRBV30 and TRBJ1-6; 9 bases fit TRBD1. The CDR3 is 13 amino acids. Germline CDR1 and CDR2: GTSNPN and SVGIG (reference sequence).

CDR3 protein: CASSKRQGSNTEAFF. The CDR3 coding sequence is TGTGCCAGCAGCAAAAGACAGGGCTCTAACACTGAAGCTTTCTTT. The chain joins TRBV2 to TRBJ1-1; 7 bases line up with TRBD1. V was pared by 6 bases and J by 2 bases, with 9 bases of the junction left unmatched. Germline V gives CDR1 SNHLY, CDR2 FYNNEI. The CDR3 extends over 15 amino acids. Using reference TRBV2 and TRBJ1-1 for the parts outside the CDR3, the full variable domain is EPEVTQTPSHQVTQMGQEVILRCVPISNHLYFYWYRQILGQKVEFLVSFYNNEISEKSEIFDDQFSVERPDGSNFTLKIRSTKLEDSAMYFCASSKRQGSNTEAFFGQGTRLTVV.

The chain recombines TRBV18 with TRBJ2-2; 8 bases agree with TRBD1. This CDR3 contains 16 residues. From germline, CDR1 is KGHSH and CDR2 LQKENI. The junction had 5 bases not matched to a gene; V was cut back by 4 bases and J by 1 base. DNA of the CDR3: TGTGCCAGCTCACTCTGGACAGGGAAGAACACCGGGGAGCTGTTTTTT. This gives the protein CASSLWTGKNTGELFF. The whole variable domain, filled in from reference TRBV18 and TRBJ2-2, reads NAGVMQNPRHLVRRRGQEARLRCSPMKGHSHVYWYRQLPEEGLKFMVYLQKENIIDESGMPKERFSAEFPKEGPSILRIQQVVRGDSAAYFCASSLWTGKNTGELFFGEGSRLTVL.